This TCR beta chain comes out of a study of blood T cell repertoires in COVID-19. Measured with immunoSEQ multiplex PCR; TCRdb has only the in-frame clones, and not every one. The table includes about 280,000 clones, 85% detected once. V was trimmed by 4 bases and J by 10 bases, leaving 14 bases between them. Germline lookup yields CDR1 ENHRY and CDR2 SYGVKD. The CDR3 totals 14 residues. The rearrangement links TRBV10-3 to TRBJ1-6; TRBD1 is a possible D gene (6 bases). This TCR was sampled from a woman between 45 and 60 years old who had recovered from COVID-19. The sample consisted of PBMCs or T cells enriched from blood (not recorded which). The CDR3, as DNA: TGTGCCATCAGTGCCGACAGGAGAGAATCACCCCTCCACTTT. It yields the protein CAISADRRESPLHF.